The present TCR beta chain was sequenced within a study of T cells in Graves' hyperthyroidism and ophthalmopathy. Study-wide results and limits: A median roughly six months before onset, the model predicted ophthalmopathy. Most clonotypes expanded in the thyroid (above 0.001) were also present in blood.

Researchers amplified the TCR beta CDR3 regions from RNA transcripts. The HTBI primer set served for first-round RT-PCR of the TCR CDR3. TCRdb recomputed calls from the multiplex PCR reads with MiXCR, one row per CDR3 protein. The table shows 150,000 to 200,000 distinct CDR3 sequences, with over 8% occurring only once. As for this clonotype: Its antigen remains unidentified.

The V and J ends lost 0 bases and 4 bases respectively, with 13 bases between them. This CDR3 has 15 residues. CDR1 is SGHDN and CDR2 is FVKESK in the germline V gene. Material: blood. This sequence joins TRBV14 and TRBJ2-7; tentatively, D is TRBD1 (5 bases). This sequence originates from a woman aged 18-35 years with Graves' hyperthyroidism that later progressed to Graves' ophthalmopathy. The CDR3 reads CASSQEGRVWYEQYF. CDR3 nucleotide sequence: TGTGCCAGCAGCCAAGAGGGCAGGGTTTGGTACGAGCAGTACTTC.